This section outlines one TCR beta chain sequence together with its context. The PCR was carried out with 60 Vbeta primers and 13 Jbeta primers. Repertoires were generated with immunoSEQ multiplex PCR, while TCRdb's copy carries only in-frame clones and drops some. Here the sample spans 90,000 to 100,000 clones, 77% being singletons. This sample was included in a study of cytomegalovirus exposure and HLA in healthy donors. The receptor was derived from a female donor in good health and CMV-seronegative. Sequenced material: PBMCs.

The CDR3 region is CASPPSAGELFF. The CDR3 region has the DNA TGCGCCAGCCCCCCTTCCGCCGGGGAGCTGTTTTTT. V is TRBV4-1 and J is TRBJ2-2; D gene unclear. V lost 8 bases and J lost 6, with 10 bases in between. CDR1 and CDR2 from the germline V gene are MGHRA and YSYEKL. This CDR3 has 12 amino acids.